Listed below are T cell receptor beta chains from one sample, sequenced in a study of blood T cell repertoires in COVID-19. Sequencing used immunoSEQ multiplex PCR; TCRdb keeps in-frame clones, though not all of them. Among 130,000 to 150,000 clones listed, 84% were seen once. The sample comprised PBMCs or T cells enriched from blood (not recorded which). These receptors all stem from a woman aged 50 to 60 who had been exposed to COVID-19. Each CDR3 is given with its conserved first and last residue. The D gene is left open where the match is weak. Some rows mark clone size as missing; the rest say once, few, many or name a class of expanded clone.

size	J	V	D	DNA	CDR3
NA	TRBJ2-3	TRBV5-1	TRBD1	TGCGCCAGCAGCCGGTCAGGACAGGAACGCACAGATACGCAGTATTTT	CASSRSGQERTDTQYF
NA	TRBJ2-3	TRBV5-1	NA	TGCGCCAGCAGCCCGAACCATGGTCGGGGGAGCACAGATACGCAGTATTTT	CASSPNHGRGSTDTQYF
once	TRBJ1-1	TRBV11-1	NA	TGTGCCAGCAGGCGGGGGCCCCTTAACGGGAGGAAAGCTTTCTTT	CASRRGPLNGRKAFF
few	TRBJ1-6	TRBV9	NA	TGTGCCAGCAGCGTGCAGGAAAGCTCCTATAATTCACCCCTCCACTTT	CASSVQESSYNSPLHF
NA	TRBJ2-1	TRBV7-2	TRBD1	TGTGCCAGCAGCTTCGGGACAGGGGATGAGCAGTTCTTC	CASSFGTGDEQFF
NA	TRBJ1-1	TRBV19	TRBD1	TGTGCCAGTAGGCTGACAGGGTCCCTTCTCACTGAAGCTTTCTTT	CASRLTGSLLTEAFF
NA	TRBJ2-5	TRBV3-1/TRBV3-2	TRBD2	TGTGCCAGCAGCCTCACGGGACTAGCGCAAGAGACCCAGTACTTC	CASSLTGLAQETQYF
NA	TRBJ1-1	TRBV3-1/TRBV3-2	TRBD1	TGTGCCAGCAGCCAGGGACAGGGCGTCGCTGAAGCTTTCTTT	CASSQGQGVAEAFF
NA	TRBJ1-2	TRBV18	NA	TGTGCCAGCTCACCACAGGGGGTTAATGGCTACACCTTC	CASSPQGVNGYTF
few	TRBJ2-5	TRBV7-3	NA	TGTGCCAGCAGCCCCGGAGGGGGGGTCCAAGAGACCCAGTACTTC	CASSPGGGVQETQYF
NA	TRBJ1-2	TRBV3-1/TRBV3-2	NA	TGTGCCAGCAGCCTAGCGATGGGTGGTGGCTACACCTTC	CASSLAMGGGYTF
NA	TRBJ2-1	TRBV21-1	NA	TGTGCCAGCTCGATATCGGGAAATGAGCAGTTCTTC	CASSISGNEQFF
NA	TRBJ2-1	TRBV7-8	NA	TGTGCCAGCAGCTGGGACTCGAATGAGCAGTTCTTC	CASSWDSNEQFF
NA	TRBJ2-7	TRBV5-1	TRBD2	TGCGCCAGCAGCCCGGGACTAGCGGGAGGGTACGAGCAGTACTTC	CASSPGLAGGYEQYF
NA	TRBJ2-7	TRBV7-2	TRBD1	TGTGCCAGCAGCCGTCCGGGACAGGGGTTCGAGCAGTACTTC	CASSRPGQGFEQYF
NA	TRBJ2-7	TRBV10-2	TRBD2	TGCGCCAGCAGTGAGATAGCGGGGTCCCACGAGCAGTACTTC	CASSEIAGSHEQYF
NA	TRBJ2-1	TRBV2	NA	TGTGCCAGCAGCCAGACTAGATGGGGCAATGAGCAGTTCTTC	CASSQTRWGNEQFF
NA	TRBJ2-5	TRBV29-1	TRBD1	TGCAGCGCAGCCCCCGGACAGGGGAACGAAGAGACCCAGTACTTC	CSAAPGQGNEETQYF
NA	TRBJ1-3	TRBV7-2	NA	TGTGCCAGCAGCTCCGCAGGGGGAAACACCATATATTTT	CASSSAGGNTIYF
NA	TRBJ1-2	TRBV5-6	TRBD1	TGTGCCAGCAGCTTCCCCCACACAGGGGTATACACCTTC	CASSFPHTGVYTF
NA	TRBJ2-7	TRBV7-2	NA	TGTGCCAGCAGCTTAGCAGGGGGTCTCGGTTACGAGCAGTACTTC	CASSLAGGLGYEQYF
NA	TRBJ1-2	TRBV14	NA	TGTGCCAGCAGCCAACCGGGACTTAAGGGTGCCTTC	CASSQPGLKGAF
NA	TRBJ1-1	TRBV9	NA	TGTGCCAGCAGCCCCTTGGGGGGATCAAGCACTGAAGCTTTCTTT	CASSPLGGSSTEAFF
NA	TRBJ1-3	TRBV14	NA	TGTGCCAGCAGCCAAGAGAGGATCTCTGGAAACACCATATATTTT	CASSQERISGNTIYF
NA	TRBJ2-7	TRBV10-3	TRBD2	TGTGCCATCAGTGAGTGGGGACTAGCGGGAGTTCCTTCCTACGAGCAGTACTTC	CAISEWGLAGVPSYEQYF
once	TRBJ2-7	TRBV4-3	TRBD2	TGCGCCAGCAGCCCGGGACTAGCGGAGACCTACGAGCAGTACTTC	CASSPGLAETYEQYF
few	TRBJ1-4	TRBV9	TRBD1	TGTGCCAGCAGCGTAGGGGACAGGGCTAATGAAAAACTGTTTTTT	CASSVGDRANEKLFF
NA	TRBJ2-5	TRBV11-2	NA	TGTGCCAGCAGAAATCAGGGCAGGGAGACCCAGTACTTC	CASRNQGRETQYF
NA	TRBJ2-7	TRBV4-3	NA	TGCGCCAGCAGTCGGGTAAGAGGGTACGAGCAGTACTTC	CASSRVRGYEQYF
NA	TRBJ2-5	TRBV7-9	NA	TGTGCCAGCAGCTTAGGATTGGGCAAAGAGACCCAGTACTTC	CASSLGLGKETQYF
once	TRBJ2-3	TRBV20-1	NA	TGCAGTGCTATTTTCACTGATACGCAGTATTTT	CSAIFTDTQYF
few	TRBJ2-5	TRBV27	TRBD2	TGTGCCAGCCTCGGGGGGAACCAAGAGACCCAGTACTTC	CASLGGNQETQYF
NA	TRBJ2-7	TRBV12-3/TRBV12-4	TRBD1	TGTGCCAGCAGGACAGGGGTTGTTTCCGAGCAGTACTTC	CASRTGVVSEQYF
NA	TRBJ2-2	TRBV3-1/TRBV3-2	NA	TGTGCCAGCAACCACCTAGGGACTTGGCGGGGCAACACCGGGGAGCTGTTTTTT	CASNHLGTWRGNTGELFF
NA	TRBJ2-7	TRBV29-1	TRBD1	TGCAGCGTTGAGGGACAGGGGTACGAGCAGTACTTC	CSVEGQGYEQYF
NA	TRBJ2-2	TRBV14	TRBD2	TGTGCCAGCAGCCAAGGACTCGGACTAGCTGCCGGGGAGCTGTTTTTT	CASSQGLGLAAGELFF
few	TRBJ2-7	TRBV10-2	TRBD1	TGCGCCAGCACCGACCGACAGGGTGGCGAGCAGTACTTC	CASTDRQGGEQYF
NA	TRBJ2-1	TRBV9	TRBD1	TGTGCCAGCAGCCCGAGCCGGGACAGATACAATGAGCAGTTCTTC	CASSPSRDRYNEQFF
NA	TRBJ1-5	TRBV4-1	NA	TGCGCCAGCAGCCTCAGGGAGGGAGCCAGTCAGCCCCAGCATTTT	CASSLREGASQPQHF
NA	TRBJ1-5	TRBV7-9	NA	TGTGCCAGCAGCTTAGGAGGGAACCGCAATCAGCCCCAGCATTTT	CASSLGGNRNQPQHF
NA	TRBJ1-1	TRBV29-1	TRBD1	TGCAGCGTCGTCCCCTACGGGACAGGGATGAGCACTGAAGCTTTCTTT	CSVVPYGTGMSTEAFF
NA	TRBJ1-5	TRBV10-3	TRBD1	TGTGCCATCAGCGAAGGACAGGGTCATCAGCCCCAGCATTTT	CAISEGQGHQPQHF
NA	TRBJ2-1	TRBV19	NA	TGTGCCAGTAGTCTGGGGCCCTACAATGAGCAGTTCTTC	CASSLGPYNEQFF
NA	TRBJ2-1	TRBV30	NA	TGTGCCTGGAAATCAACTAGCCTCCAGGGTGAGCAGTTCTTC	CAWKSTSLQGEQFF
few	TRBJ1-3	TRBV19	TRBD1	TGTGCCAGTAGTCTTCCCAGACAGGGGAGAGGAAACACCATATATTTT	CASSLPRQGRGNTIYF
NA	TRBJ2-1	TRBV5-4	NA	TGTGCCAGCAGACCAGGGGGGAGCTCCTACAATGAGCAGTTCTTC	CASRPGGSSYNEQFF